Each of the 20 T cell receptor beta chains below was sequenced from the same sample in a study of shared clonotypes between healthy human individuals. Clones were sequenced by immunoSEQ multiplex PCR, and TCRdb holds only the in-frame ones, with some missing. The sample comprises under 2,000,000 clones, over 85% of which are singletons, and 1.2% rests with the top ten. In the naive CD8 group, cells lacked CD45RO and were positively selected for CCR7, so terminally differentiated effector memory CD45RA+ cells were left out. Sequencing input: naive CD8+ T cells sorted from blood. The receptors were sampled from a man between 18 and 29 years old in good health.

This rearrangement joins TRBV13 to TRBJ2-3, with TRBD2 identical over 10 bases. This CDR3 contains 15 residues. Germline CDR1 PRHDT, CDR2 FYEKMQ (reference sequence). With 5 bases clipped from V and 5 bases from J, the junction kept 7 bases outside the gene matches. In DNA, the CDR3 is TGTGCCAGCAGCCAGAGCGGGGGGGTCGGAGATACGCAGTATTTT. Protein: CASSQSGGVGDTQYF.

The chain has TRBV9 and TRBJ2-7, with TRBD2 identical over 7 bases. Germline CDR1 SGDLS, CDR2 YYNGEE. Trimming cost V 1 base and J 6 bases; bases outside gene matches: 7. The CDR3 runs 14 residues. CDR3 protein: CASSVTGGQAEQYF. The CDR3 DNA is TGTGCCAGCAGCGTAACGGGGGGTCAGGCCGAGCAGTACTTC.

The chain is built from TRBV19 and TRBJ1-2; weak D call: TRBD1 (6 bases). Trimming cost V 0 bases and J 3 bases, with 8 bases left between them. This CDR3 spans 14 amino acids. Looked up from germline, CDR1 is LNHDA and CDR2 is SQIVND (reference sequence). This chain's CDR3 is CASSIEWTDYGYTF. Written as DNA, the CDR3 is TGTGCCAGTAGTATAGAGTGGACAGACTATGGCTACACCTTC.

The CDR3 here is CASSLDGTYNEQFF. CDR3 bases: TGTGCCAGCAGTTTAGACGGGACCTACAATGAGCAGTTCTTC. The chain joins TRBV27 to TRBJ2-1; perhaps TRBD2 as D (5 bases). Germline V CDR1 and CDR2: MNHEY, SMNVEV (reference sequence). The CDR3 is 14 residues long. The V end lost 2 bases, the J end lost 2 bases, and 7 bases lay between the germline ends.

This chain links TRBV6-5 with TRBJ2-7; 9 nucleotides align to TRBD1. CDR1 is MNHEY and CDR2 is SVGAGI in the germline V gene. V trimming: 2 bases; J trimming: 2 bases; junction bases outside the gene matches: 4. The CDR3 is 15 amino acids. The CDR3 DNA reads TGTGCCAGCAGTTACGGGACAGGGTTTCCCTACGAGCAGTACTTC. Translated, it gives CASSYGTGFPYEQYF.

CDR3 in DNA: TGTGCCAGCAGCTTAGGTAGGACTAGCAATGAGCAGTTCTTC. It encodes CASSLGRTSNEQFF. This chain links TRBV11-2 with TRBJ2-1; 7 nucleotides agree with TRBD2. The CDR3 spans 14 residues. V was clipped by 1 base and J by 6 bases; unmatched bases: 3. Germline CDR1 and CDR2: SGHAT and FQNNGV. Full variable domain (remainder filled in from reference TRBV11-2 and TRBJ2-1): EAGVAQSPRYKIIEKRQSVAFWCNPISGHATLYWYQQILGQGPKLLIQFQNNGVVDDSQLPKDRFSAERLKGVDSTLKIQPAKLEDSAVYLCASSLGRTSNEQFFGPGTRLTVL.

This clone was observed a few times. CDR3 nucleotide sequence: TGTGCCAGCAGCCCAAGCGGGGGCACAGATACGCAGTATTTT. This encodes CASSPSGGTDTQYF. The chain couples TRBV7-2 to TRBJ2-3; 7 nucleotides agree with TRBD2. V gave up 5 bases and J gave up 1 base; unmatched junction bases: 3. CDR3 length equals 14 residues. The germline V gene has CDR1 SGHTA and CDR2 FQGNSA.

This rearrangement joins TRBV30 to TRBJ2-1; either TRBD1 or TRBD2 may fit D (5 bases each). Per germline, CDR1 GTSNPN and CDR2 SVGIG (reference sequence). The CDR3 has 16 residues. The V end was cut by 3 bases, the J end by 5 bases, with 20 bases between. The CDR3 spells CAWSRLGEGLNNEQFF. CDR3 DNA sequence: TGTGCCTGGAGCCGCCTGGGTGAGGGGCTCAACAATGAGCAGTTCTTC.

Regarding this clone: Within the sample, other DNA sequences also encode this same CDR3. The chain recombines TRBV4-1 with TRBJ2-1, with D unresolved. The CDR3 is 12 residues long. Trimming shortened V by 2 bases and J by 7 bases, and 6 bases separated the two germline ends. The germline V gene has CDR1 MGHRA and CDR2 YSYEKL. CDR3 residues: CASSQFDNEQFF. CDR3 nucleotide sequence: TGCGCCAGCAGCCAATTTGATAATGAGCAGTTCTTC.

This sequence joins TRBV13 and TRBJ2-2; TRBD1 matches 10 bases. Germline V gene sequence: CDR1 PRHDT, CDR2 FYEKMQ (reference sequence). The V and J ends lost 5 bases and 5 bases, in that order; junction bases with no gene match: 8. There are 16 residues in the CDR3. The CDR3 sequence is CASSPEGQGITGELFF. In nucleotides, the CDR3 is TGTGCCAGCAGCCCCGAGGGACAGGGGATAACCGGGGAGCTGTTTTTT.

The chain uses TRBV19 and TRBJ2-1, with no clear D. The CDR3 loop spans 14 amino acids. Germline-derived CDR1 and CDR2 are LNHDA and SQIVND (reference sequence). Trimming took off 5 bases at V and 1 base at J, with 9 bases between the two ends. The CDR3 loop is CASSSGLSYNEQFF. The CDR3 DNA reads as TGTGCCAGTAGTTCTGGGTTATCCTACAATGAGCAGTTCTTC.

The rearrangement uses TRBV13 and TRBJ2-3; a weak D match, TRBD1 (6 bases). In germline, CDR1 is PRHDT, CDR2 FYEKMQ (reference sequence). Between the trimmed V and J ends, which lost 5 bases and 4 bases, there was a span of 13 bases. This CDR3 is built from 14 residues. As DNA, the CDR3 is TGTGCCAGCAGCCTAAGCCCAGGGGCAGATACGCAGTATTTT. Amino acid sequence: CASSLSPGADTQYF.

This rearrangement joins TRBV6-1 to TRBJ2-7, with a weak D call TRBD1 (5 bases). With 6 bases removed from V and 3 bases from J, the gap between germline ends came to 12 bases. The CDR3 totals 13 residues. Germline CDR1 and CDR2: MNHNS and SASEGT. The CDR3 protein is CASSVDTHYEQYF. In DNA, the CDR3 is TGTGCCAGCAGCGTGGACACTCACTACGAGCAGTACTTC.

J is TRBJ2-7 and V is TRBV15; 10 positions agree with TRBD2. From germline, CDR1 is LNHNV and CDR2 YYDKDF (reference sequence). Trimming cost V 0 bases and J 3 bases; bases outside gene matches: 23. The CDR3 is 22 amino acids. DNA for the CDR3: TGTGCCACCAGCAGAGATCGTGACTTTTGGGGGGCGAGGACTAGCGGAATCTACGAGCAGTACTTC. Translating gives CATSRDRDFWGARTSGIYEQYF.

This chain uses TRBV6-5 with TRBJ2-7, with D possibly matching TRBD2 (6 bases). The CDR3 has 13 residues. Germline V gene lookup returns CDR1 MNHEY and CDR2 SVGAGI. The germline V and J ends were trimmed by 6 bases and 5 bases, with 14 bases remaining between them. Written as DNA, the CDR3 is TGTGCCAGCAGCCGAGAGTTAGCGGACGAGCAGTACTTC. Its translation is CASSRELADEQYF.

The V call is TRBV4-2, the J call TRBJ1-2; 10 bases line up with TRBD1. Germline V gene data show CDR1 as LGHNA and CDR2 as YNFKEQ. Losses at the gene ends were 0 bases for V and 8 bases for J; bases not matched to a gene: 6. The CDR3 loop spans 15 amino acids. Here the CDR3 DNA reads TGTGCCAGCAGCCAAGATCGGGACAGGGGAGTCGGCTACACCTTC. Its translation is CASSQDRDRGVGYTF.

The rearrangement links TRBV27 to TRBJ1-2; a weak D match, TRBD1 (6 bases). V lost 1 base and J lost 2, with 17 bases in between. The germline V gene encodes CDR1 MNHEY and CDR2 SMNVEV (reference sequence). The CDR3 sequence is 17 residues long. The DNA of the CDR3 is TGTGCCAGCAGTTTATTGTTCGCAGGGGATGCAAACTATGGCTACACCTTC. It translates to CASSLLFAGDANYGYTF.

The chain is built from TRBV13 and TRBJ1-4; TRBD1 agrees at 7 bases. The J segment lost 7 bases and the V segment lost 5 bases, leaving 7 bases of the junction unmatched. There are 14 residues in the CDR3. Germline CDR1 reads PRHDT; CDR2 reads FYEKMQ (reference sequence). CDR3 region: CASSDRQGGEKLFF. The CDR3 coding sequence is TGTGCCAGCAGCGACCGACAGGGAGGTGAAAAACTGTTTTTT. The full variable domain, completed using reference TRBV13 and TRBJ1-4, is AAGVIQSPRHLIKEKRETATLKCYPIPRHDTVYWYQQGPGQDPQFLISFYEKMQSDKGSIPDRFSAQQFSDYHSELNMSSLELGDSALYFCASSDRQGGEKLFFGSGTQLSVL.

This sequence joins TRBV9 and TRBJ2-3; maybe TRBD2 (6 bases). CDR3 size: 14 residues. V was pared by 0 bases and J by 4 bases, with 9 bases between. Germline V CDR1 and CDR2: SGDLS, YYNGEE. The CDR3 DNA sequence: TGTGCCAGCAGCGTAGCGGGAGAATCAGATACGCAGTATTTT. Its translation: CASSVAGESDTQYF.

V gene TRBV10-2 combines with J gene TRBJ1-1; the D gene is possibly TRBD1 (6 bases). Per germline, CDR1 WSHSY and CDR2 SAAADI. The ends were cut back, 6 bases at V and 3 bases at J, with 11 bases in the middle. The CDR3 has 13 amino acids. Written as DNA, the CDR3 is TGCGCCAGCAGGGACAGTTATGACACTGAAGCTTTCTTT. Its protein is CASRDSYDTEAFF.